This entry lists 3 T cell receptor beta chains sequenced from one sample in a study of breast tumors, draining lymph nodes, adjacent tissues. A single record per CDR3 protein comes from TCRdb applying MiXCR to the multiplex PCR reads. The profile shows 65,000 to 80,000 distinct CDR3 sequences, about 21% of them singletons. Samples came from axillary lymph nodes draining the breast cancer. The sample was axillary lymph node tissue. The receptor source for this set is a female donor with breast cancer. Some clones in this sample may be carry-over from other donors' samples.

This clonotype was recorded many times. The chain recombines TRBV3-2 with TRBJ2-7. TRBV3-2 is annotated as a pseudogene. This CDR3 contains 15 residues. The CDR3 here is CASSRPGRATQEQYF. In DNA, the CDR3 is TGTGCCAGCAGCCGCCCAGGCAGAGCAACTCAAGAGCAGTACTTC.

This clonotype has only one observation. This chain joins TRBV5-8 and TRBJ1-1; D is unclear. This CDR3 comprises 14 residues. Germline assignment: CDR1 SGHTS and CDR2 YDEGEE. V gave up 2 bases and J gave up 5 bases, with 13 bases separating them. The CDR3 is CASSFSLRGTEAFF. DNA of the CDR3: TGTGCCAGCAGCTTCAGTTTACGAGGGACTGAAGCTTTCTTT.

This clonotype was seen ten or more times. This chain uses TRBV11-3 with TRBJ1-2; D might be TRBD1 (5 bases). The germline V gene has CDR1 SGHNT and CDR2 YENEEA. Trimming removed 11 bases at V and 7 bases at J, with 20 bases between. The CDR3 loop spans 13 amino acids. The CDR3 DNA is TGTGCCCCCAGGGAGGAAAGGGGTAGTGGCTACACCTTC. Amino acids: CAPREERGSGYTF.